This T cell receptor beta chain was found in a study of T cell responses to AZD1222 COVID-19 vaccine. Generated by immunoSEQ multiplex PCR, the TCRdb table keeps only in-frame clones and is missing some. The sample holds approximately 100,000 clones, roughly nine tenths seen once. Sequencing was performed on peripheral blood, taken on day 0 of AZD1222 vaccination. The clonotype originates from an adult in good health.

CDR3 amino acids: CASSQGGWSTEAFF. CDR3 nucleotide sequence: TGTGCCAGCAGCCAAGGAGGGTGGAGCACTGAAGCTTTCTTT. The chain carries TRBV3-1 (or the pseudogene TRBV3-2) and TRBJ1-1; D ambiguous. Trimming stripped 1 base from V and 4 bases from J, with 10 bases between. CDR3 length equals 14 residues. CDR1 is LGHDT and CDR2 is YNNKEL in the germline V gene (reference sequence).